These 14 T cell receptor beta chains were all obtained from the same sample, sequenced in a study of OX40 agonist ivuxolimab in advanced cancers. Method: immunoSEQ multiplex PCR; TCRdb's copy keeps in-frame clones and lacks some. The sample carries some 35,000 clones, 85% to 90% recorded once. Material: CD4+ or CD8+ T cells sorted from blood, obtained in a trial of the OX40 agonist ivuxolimab. Every receptor here comes from an adult with an advanced solid tumor such as melanoma, head and neck, liver or kidney cancer.

The rearrangement uses TRBV5-4 and TRBJ2-7; D may match TRBD1 or TRBD2 (5 bases each). Germline V gives CDR1 SGHNT, CDR2 YYREEE (reference sequence). The germline V and J ends were trimmed by 7 bases and 4 bases, with 21 bases remaining between them. The CDR3 runs to 15 residues. The chain's CDR3 is CASPPPRSEGYEQYF. CDR3 DNA sequence: TGTGCCAGCCCGCCCCCGCGGTCCGAGGGGTACGAGCAGTACTTC.

V and J are TRBV4-1 and TRBJ2-5; 11 bases fit TRBD1. This CDR3 is built from 15 residues. V shed 1 base and J 5 bases; nucleotides not matched to a gene: 3. Germline V gene sequence: CDR1 MGHRA, CDR2 YSYEKL. The CDR3 here is CASSQVRDRGETQYF. DNA for the CDR3: TGCGCCAGCAGCCAAGTTAGGGACAGGGGGGAGACCCAGTACTTC.

V usage is TRBV6-1 and J usage is TRBJ2-7; D may match TRBD1 or TRBD2 (5 bases each). CDR1 and CDR2 from the germline V gene are MNHNS and SASEGT. V lost 4 bases and J lost 5, with 18 bases in between. The CDR3 has 15 amino acids. CDR3 bases: TGTGCCAGCAGTGCGTGGGACCCTGGCCCCCACGAGCAGTACTTC. This translates into CASSAWDPGPHEQYF.

V and J are TRBV7-9 and TRBJ1-3, with 7 nucleotides matching TRBD1. Germline assignment: CDR1 SEHNR and CDR2 FQNEAQ (reference sequence). Germline trimming cut 3 bases from V and 2 bases from J; bases unmatched to any gene: 4. CDR3 length: 15 residues. The CDR3 DNA sequence: TGTGCCAGCAGCTTCACAGGGGAGGCTGGAAACACCATATATTTT. It encodes CASSFTGEAGNTIYF.

The rearrangement uses TRBV18 and TRBJ2-7; 9 bases match TRBD1. This CDR3 comprises 14 residues. V shed 3 bases and J 6 bases; nucleotides not matched to a gene: 6. Germline values: CDR1 KGHSH, CDR2 LQKENI. In nucleotides, the CDR3 is TGTGCCAGCTCACCGGGGACAGGGACAGCCGAGCAGTACTTC. Encoded protein: CASSPGTGTAEQYF. Looking up the rest from reference TRBV18 and TRBJ2-7 gives the full variable domain: NAGVMQNPRHLVRRRGQEARLRCSPMKGHSHVYWYRQLPEEGLKFMVYLQKENIIDESGMPKERFSAEFPKEGPSILRIQQVVRGDSAAYFCASSPGTGTAEQYFGPGTRLTVT.

The chain joins TRBV7-8 to TRBJ2-5, with 8 bases matching TRBD2. This CDR3 contains 14 residues. Germline V gene data show CDR1 as SGHVS and CDR2 as FQNEAQ. V was pared by 5 bases and J by 1 base, with 3 bases of the junction left unmatched. The CDR3 DNA reads as TGTGCCAGCAGCCAAACTAGCGGCCAAGAGACCCAGTACTTC. Translation: CASSQTSGQETQYF. Variable domain in full (rest from reference TRBV7-8 and TRBJ2-5): GAGVSQSPRYKVAKRGQDVALRCDPISGHVSLFWYQQALGQGPEFLTYFQNEAQLDKSGLPSDRFFAERPEGSVSTLKIQRTQQEDSAVYLCASSQTSGQETQYFGPGTRLLVL.

The chain is built from TRBV9 and TRBJ1-5; the D is unclear. Germline V lookup: CDR1 SGDLS, CDR2 YYNGEE. This CDR3 spans 15 amino acids. The V gene lost 2 bases and the J gene lost 0 bases, with 9 bases spanning the gap. CDR3: CASSVFPDSNQPQHF. The CDR3 DNA sequence: TGTGCCAGCAGCGTTTTTCCAGATAGCAATCAGCCCCAGCATTTT.

The chain uses TRBV7-9 and TRBJ1-2; TRBD1 aligns across 11 bases. CDR1 is SEHNR, CDR2 FQNEAQ, per germline (reference sequence). Trimming at V came to 3 bases and at J to 7 bases, leaving 4 bases not matched to a gene. The CDR3 runs 14 residues. Here the CDR3 DNA reads TGTGCCAGCAGCTTTGGACAGGGGGCGATTGGCTACACCTTC. Its translation: CASSFGQGAIGYTF.

The chain is built from TRBV28 and TRBJ2-3; D is uncertain. CDR1 is MDHEN, CDR2 SYDVKM, per germline. The V end lost 3 bases, the J end lost 5 bases, and 3 bases lay between the germline ends. This CDR3 region has 11 residues. The DNA for the CDR3 is TGTGCCAGCAGTTTTAAAGATACGCAGTATTTT. Translated: CASSFKDTQYF.

The V call is TRBV11-1, the J call TRBJ1-3; D is undetermined. The CDR3 has 14 residues. Germline CDR1 SGHAT, CDR2 FQDESV (reference sequence). Trimming shortened V by 4 bases and J by 0 bases, and 7 bases separated the two germline ends. For the CDR3, the DNA is TGTGCCAGCAGCTATCAGTCCTCTGGAAACACCATATATTTT. Its protein product is CASSYQSSGNTIYF.

The chain is built from TRBV5-1 and TRBJ1-4, with D maybe TRBD1 (6 bases). Germline lookup yields CDR1 SGHRS and CDR2 YFSETQ. This CDR3 comprises 15 residues. V was cut by 4 bases and J by 3 bases, with 13 bases left in between. DNA for the CDR3: TGCGCCAGCAGCCCCCGGACAGCTGCTAATGAAAAACTGTTTTTT. This sequence encodes CASSPRTAANEKLFF.

The V and J genes are TRBV18 and TRBJ1-2; TRBD1 might be the D (5 bases). The CDR3 contains 19 residues. Germline V CDR1 and CDR2: KGHSH, LQKENI. The ends were cut back, 5 bases at V and 1 base at J, with 26 bases in the middle. CDR3 nucleotide sequence: TGTGCCAGCTCAGGGGCAGGTCGACAAGAGAATGAAATTAACTATGGCTACACCTTC. Translating it yields CASSGAGRQENEINYGYTF. Based on the CDR3 plus reference TRBV18 and TRBJ1-2, the full variable domain is NAGVMQNPRHLVRRRGQEARLRCSPMKGHSHVYWYRQLPEEGLKFMVYLQKENIIDESGMPKERFSAEFPKEGPSILRIQQVVRGDSAAYFCASSGAGRQENEINYGYTFGSGTRLTVV.

This chain connects TRBV28 to TRBJ1-4; D is possibly TRBD1 (6 bases). The germline V gene has CDR1 MDHEN and CDR2 SYDVKM. The CDR3 totals 14 residues. V lost 5 bases to trimming and J lost 5 bases, with 12 bases between them. The CDR3 protein is CASSQGLGNEKLFF. The CDR3 nucleotides are TGTGCCAGCAGTCAGGGGCTTGGAAATGAAAAACTGTTTTTT.

This clone was picked up one time. The chain employs TRBV28 and TRBJ2-2; D is possibly TRBD2 (6 bases). The CDR3 has 14 amino acids. Per the germline V gene, CDR1 is MDHEN and CDR2 is SYDVKM. V was pared by 6 bases and J by 7 bases, with 15 bases between. The CDR3 here is CASSPLGGGGELFF. The CDR3 coding sequence is TGTGCCAGCAGCCCCTTGGGGGGAGGCGGGGAGCTGTTTTTT.